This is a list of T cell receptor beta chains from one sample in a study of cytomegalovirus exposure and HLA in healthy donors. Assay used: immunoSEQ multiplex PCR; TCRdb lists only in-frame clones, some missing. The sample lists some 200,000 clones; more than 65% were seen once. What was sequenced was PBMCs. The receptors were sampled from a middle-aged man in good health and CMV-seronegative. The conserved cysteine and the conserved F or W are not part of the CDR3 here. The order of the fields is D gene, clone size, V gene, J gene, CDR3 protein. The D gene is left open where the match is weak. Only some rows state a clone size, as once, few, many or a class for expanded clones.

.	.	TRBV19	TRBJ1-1	ASSIPERGRTEAF
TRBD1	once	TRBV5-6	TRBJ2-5	ASSLGTGTETQY
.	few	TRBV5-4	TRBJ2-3	ASSLPGHSTDTQY
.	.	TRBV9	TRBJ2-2	ASSGYLYGQRTGELF
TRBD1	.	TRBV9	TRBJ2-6	ASSARTGPQTGANVLT
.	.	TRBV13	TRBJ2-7	ASSLQGLSYEQY
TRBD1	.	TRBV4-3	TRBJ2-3	ASSPLRQGAGDTQY
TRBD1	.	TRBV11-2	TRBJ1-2	ASSSGAGTGYGYT
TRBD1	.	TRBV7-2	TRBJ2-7	ASSFSGTAYEQY
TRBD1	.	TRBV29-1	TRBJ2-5	SVGQGLETQY
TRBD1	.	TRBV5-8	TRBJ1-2	ASSRTQGPNGYT
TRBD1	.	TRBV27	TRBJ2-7	ASSLQGYSYEQY
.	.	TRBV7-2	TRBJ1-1	ASSLQSPGLMNTEAF
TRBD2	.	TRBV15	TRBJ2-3	ATSRPSGATDTQY
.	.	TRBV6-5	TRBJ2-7	ASSYARRGSYEQY
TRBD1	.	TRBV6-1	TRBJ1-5	ASSEATGVRQPQH
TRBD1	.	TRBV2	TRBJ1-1	ASRVTGTGVTEAF
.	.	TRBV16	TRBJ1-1	ASSRAGAEAF
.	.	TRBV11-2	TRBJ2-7	ASSSLMTGSYEQY
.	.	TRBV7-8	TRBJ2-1	ASSLDTSIYNEQF
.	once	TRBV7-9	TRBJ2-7	ASSPPETRHSYEQY
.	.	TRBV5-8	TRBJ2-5	ASSPTGHQETQY
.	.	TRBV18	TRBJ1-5	ASSTENNQPQH
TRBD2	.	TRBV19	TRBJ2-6	ASTKRGVISGANVLT
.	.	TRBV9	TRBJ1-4	ASSPWTVYEKLF
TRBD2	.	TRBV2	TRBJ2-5	ASTLLAGGRETQY
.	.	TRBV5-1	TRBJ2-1	ASSLVHGDNEQF
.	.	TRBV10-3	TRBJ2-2	AIRIVKTSGVTGELF
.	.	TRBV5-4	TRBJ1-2	ASSPEENYGYT
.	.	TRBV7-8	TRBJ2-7	ASSLGSGAEQY
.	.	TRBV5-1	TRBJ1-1	ASSLGGIDTEAF
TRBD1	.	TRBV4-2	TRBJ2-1	ASSRLLVGGQGGNEQF
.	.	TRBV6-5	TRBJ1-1	ASSYSSGVDEAF
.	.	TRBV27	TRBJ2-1	ASSPTVGNEQF
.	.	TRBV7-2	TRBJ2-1	ASSLLLSSYNEQF
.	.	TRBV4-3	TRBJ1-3	ASSQQRSGNTIY
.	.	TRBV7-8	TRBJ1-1	ASSRTAGRVRNTEAF
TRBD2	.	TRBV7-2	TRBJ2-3	ASSLGLAGGGTQY
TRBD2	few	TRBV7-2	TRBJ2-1	ASSATSGGFNEQF
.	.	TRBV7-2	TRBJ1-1	ASGPLSGTEAF
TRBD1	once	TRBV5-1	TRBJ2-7	ASSWDHRGRNEQY
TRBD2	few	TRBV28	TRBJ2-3	ASRLERGSTDTQY
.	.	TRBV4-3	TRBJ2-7	ASSSATNNYEQY
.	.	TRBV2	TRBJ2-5	ASSESMVLAETQY
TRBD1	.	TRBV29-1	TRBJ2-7	SVAGDSTMWEQY
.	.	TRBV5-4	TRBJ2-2	ASSFQNTGELF
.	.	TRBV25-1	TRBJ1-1	ASSVTDINTEAF
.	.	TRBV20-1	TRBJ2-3	SAGPGDTQY
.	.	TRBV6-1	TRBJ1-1	ASRETGNLNTEAF
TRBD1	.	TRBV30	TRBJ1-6	AWSELTGWNSPLH
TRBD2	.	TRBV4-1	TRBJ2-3	ASSQVLAGAQY
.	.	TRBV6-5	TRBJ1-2	ASSYSTANYGYT
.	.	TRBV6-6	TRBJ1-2	ASSPGIVTNYGYT
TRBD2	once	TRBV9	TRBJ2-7	ASSVGASGGYEQY
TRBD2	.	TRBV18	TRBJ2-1	ASSPYSGGQNNEQF
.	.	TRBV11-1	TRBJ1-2	ASSLSGTGRSGYT
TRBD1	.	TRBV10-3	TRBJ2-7	AISGQGQAGEQY
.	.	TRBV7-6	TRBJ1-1	ASSRHRDYLADTEAF